This T cell receptor (beta chain) was identified during a study of blood T cell repertoires in COVID-19. Study at large: From T cells, B-cell-depleted T cells, or PBMCs came the material, which was cDNA or gDNA.

Here immunoSEQ multiplex PCR was the method, and the copy in TCRdb shows in-frame clones only, minus some. The data contain about 250,000 clones, approximately 81% of them singletons. Germline values: CDR1 LNHDA, CDR2 SQIVND (reference sequence). This CDR3 has 14 residues. V was pared by 6 bases and J by 6 bases, with 5 bases of the junction left unmatched. This chain links TRBV19 with TRBJ1-3; 10 positions agree with TRBD1. Material: PBMCs or T cells enriched from blood (not recorded which). This TCR derives from a woman aged 45-65 years who had been exposed to COVID-19. CDR3 sequence: CASSLDRGTNTIYF. DNA of the CDR3: TGTGCCAGTAGCCTGGACAGGGGGACAAACACCATATATTTT.